The T cell receptor (beta chain) under discussion was sequenced for a study of metastatic and nonmetastatic thyroid tumors. Study context: Comparison of repertoires was carried out across blood and tumor or nodule tissue from malignant and benign thyroid patients.

Per the germline V gene, CDR1 is SGHVS and CDR2 is FNYEAQ. The CDR3 consists of 15 residues. Trimming at V came to 2 bases and at J to 9 bases, leaving 9 bases not matched to a gene. TCRdb re-called the PCR reads through MiXCR. The sample has 30,000 to 35,000 clones, 25% to 30% seen once; the top ten hold approximately 30%. Thyroid surgery was preceded by no treatment in any patient. This receptor was obtained from a female donor with papillary thyroid cancer or a benign thyroid nodule (not recorded which). Some clones in this sample may be carry-over from other donors' samples. This rearrangement joins TRBV7-6 to TRBJ2-1, with 8 nucleotides matching TRBD2. The sequenced sample consisted of blood. CDR3 in amino acids: CASSLRRGAVSEQFF. CDR3 nucleotides: TGTGCCAGCAGCTTACGGCGGGGGGCGGTTAGTGAGCAGTTCTTC.